The clone carrying this TCR beta chain is a singleton in its sample. Its target is not known. The data stem from a study of OX40 agonist ivuxolimab in advanced cancers. Study in general: Every patient in dose escalation had hepatocellular carcinoma, melanoma, renal cell or head and neck cancer.

Whole-study results and caveats: Researchers did not establish what antigens the expanded peripheral T cells target. CD8+ T cells showed, on average, more clonal expansion than CD4+ cells.

V was clipped by 4 bases and J by 1 base, with 7 bases between them. The CDR3 totals 14 residues. Germline V CDR1 and CDR2: SGHTA, FQGNSA. Using immunoSEQ multiplex PCR, the repertoire was profiled, and TCRdb retains in-frame clones only, with some absent. The sample includes tens of thousands of clones, about 93% of them seen just once. This receptor was taken from an adult with an advanced solid tumor such as melanoma, head and neck, liver or kidney cancer. The V call is TRBV7-2, the J call TRBJ2-2; D is ambiguous. The starting material was CD4+ or CD8+ T cells sorted from blood, obtained in a trial of the OX40 agonist ivuxolimab. CDR3 coding DNA: TGTGCCAGCAGCTCTAAGATGAACACCGGGGAGCTGTTTTTT. This encodes CASSSKMNTGELFF.